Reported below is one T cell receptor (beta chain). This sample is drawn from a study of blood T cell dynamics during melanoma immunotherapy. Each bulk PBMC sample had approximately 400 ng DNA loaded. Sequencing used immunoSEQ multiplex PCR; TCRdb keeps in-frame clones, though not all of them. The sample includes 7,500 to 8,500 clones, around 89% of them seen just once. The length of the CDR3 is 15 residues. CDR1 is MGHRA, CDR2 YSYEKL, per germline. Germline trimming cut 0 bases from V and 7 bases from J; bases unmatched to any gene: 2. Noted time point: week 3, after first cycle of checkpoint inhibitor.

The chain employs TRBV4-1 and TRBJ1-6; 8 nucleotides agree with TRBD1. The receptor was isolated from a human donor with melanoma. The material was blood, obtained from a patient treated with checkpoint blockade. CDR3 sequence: CASSQDAGGNSPLHF. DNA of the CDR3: TGCGCCAGCAGCCAAGACGCAGGGGGCAATTCACCCCTCCACTTT.